This entry features one T cell receptor (beta chain) sequence. Its matching antigen is unknown. The data were obtained in a study of cytotoxic CD8 clonotypes in ibrutinib-treated CLL. Study summary: IGHV unmutated fewer than 18; relapsed/refractory 11; treatment-naive about 14.

Whole-study results and caveats: Timing of sampling differed between sustained-remission and progressing patients. Circulating CD8+ T-cell counts were tracked by baseline clonality, which exceeded that of age-matched healthy donors. Higher clonality was seen at ibrutinib response and a return toward baseline at progression.

Sequencing used immunoSEQ multiplex PCR; TCRdb keeps in-frame clones, though not all of them. The sample lists tens of thousands of clones; approximately 57% were seen once. This CDR3 comprises 14 residues. Trimming shortened V by 1 base and J by 7 bases, and 14 bases separated the two germline ends. Germline V gives CDR1 SEHNR, CDR2 FQNEAQ (reference sequence). The sample here was PBMCs, taken after 12 months of ibrutinib treatment. The chain combines TRBV7-9 with TRBJ2-7; D is unresolved. The TCR was taken from a human donor with chronic lymphocytic leukemia. This CDR3 is CASSLEVTREEQYF. The CDR3 bases are TGTGCCAGCAGCTTAGAGGTGACCCGCGAAGAGCAGTACTTC. Using reference TRBV7-9 and TRBJ2-7 for the parts outside the CDR3, the full variable domain is DTGVSQNPRHKITKRGQNVTFRCDPISEHNRLYWYRQTLGQGPEFLTYFQNEAQLEKSRLLSDRFSAERPKGSFSTLEIQRTEQGDSAMYLCASSLEVTREEQYFGPGTRLTVT.